Presented here are 19 T cell receptor beta chains from one specimen sequenced in a study of blood T cells in healthy people across ages. Using a J-beta primer mix together with a sample-barcoded 5' primer, a second PCR was run for roughly 7 to 11 cycles. TCRdb reprocessed the 5' RACE reads via MiXCR and lists one record per CDR3 protein. The data hold 700,000 to 850,000 distinct CDR3 sequences, with under 40% observed a single time. Sequenced material: blood. These receptor sequences come from a man between 18 and 29 years old in good health.

The V gene is TRBV20-1, the J gene TRBJ1-2; possible D gene TRBD1, 5 bases. Trimming took 1 base from V and 4 from J, leaving 16 bases between them. The germline gives CDR1 DFQATT, CDR2 SNEGSKA (reference sequence). The CDR3 contains 15 residues. CDR3 residues: CSARVSAGWGYGYTF. The CDR3 DNA reads as TGCAGTGCTAGAGTTTCGGCAGGGTGGGGCTATGGCTACACCTTC.

This CDR3 is CASSRWGTGADEQFF. The CDR3 nucleotides are TGCGCCAGCAGCCGATGGGGGACCGGGGCGGATGAGCAGTTCTTC. The chain joins TRBV4-3 to TRBJ2-1; D tentatively fits TRBD1 or TRBD2 (5 bases each). Germline assignment: CDR1 LGHNA and CDR2 YSLEER. The germline V and J ends were trimmed by 4 bases and 8 bases, with 18 bases remaining between them. The CDR3 is 15 residues long.

The rearrangement uses TRBV4-1 and TRBJ2-1, with 7 positions matching TRBD1. The CDR3 extends over 17 amino acids. V was pared by 0 bases and J by 13 bases, with 18 bases of the junction left unmatched. The germline V gene encodes CDR1 MGHRA and CDR2 YSYEKL. CDR3 sequence: CASSQDLDRAYQGTQFF. The CDR3 nucleotides are TGCGCCAGCAGCCAAGATCTCGACAGGGCCTACCAAGGGACCCAGTTCTTC.

This chain connects TRBV2 to TRBJ2-3; TRBD2 might be the D (5 bases). The germline V and J ends were trimmed by 6 bases and 2 bases, with 12 bases remaining between them. Germline CDR1 reads SNHLY; CDR2 reads FYNNEI. This CDR3 spans 14 amino acids. The CDR3 region has the DNA TGTGCCAGCAGAGTGGACGGGAACACAGATACGCAGTATTTT. As protein: CASRVDGNTDTQYF. The complete variable domain, with remaining parts taken from reference TRBV2 and TRBJ2-3, reads EPEVTQTPSHQVTQMGQEVILRCVPISNHLYFYWYRQILGQKVEFLVSFYNNEISEKSEIFDDQFSVERPDGSNFTLKIRSTKLEDSAMYFCASRVDGNTDTQYFGPGTRLTVL.

The chain joins TRBV7-2 to TRBJ2-7; 7 bases align to TRBD1. The ends lost 5 bases at V and 5 bases at J; junction bases unmatched: 6. CDR3 length: 13 amino acids. Germline CDR1 and CDR2: SGHTA and FQGNSA. CDR3 in amino acids: CASSQQGSDEQYF. The CDR3 region has the DNA TGTGCCAGCAGCCAACAGGGGTCGGACGAGCAGTACTTC.

CDR3 in amino acids: CASSPSGRPATDTQYF. DNA for the CDR3: TGTGCCAGCAGCCCATCGGGGAGACCCGCCACAGATACGCAGTATTTT. The gene calls are TRBV6-6 and TRBJ2-3; D is perhaps TRBD2 (5 bases). V lost 6 bases and J 2 bases, leaving 18 bases between the germline ends. The CDR3 runs 16 residues. CDR1 MNHNY and CDR2 SVGAGI come from the germline V gene (reference sequence).

This clonotype appeared a few times. The CDR3 sequence: CSAQGGTTQSPETQYF. CDR3 in DNA: TGCAGTGCGCAAGGGGGGACAACCCAGTCCCCAGAGACCCAGTACTTC. The chain uses TRBV20-1 and TRBJ2-5; D assignment may be TRBD1 or TRBD2 (6 bases each). V shed 6 bases and J shed 4 bases, with 24 bases lying between them. CDR1 and CDR2 from the germline V gene are DFQATT and SNEGSKA (reference sequence). The CDR3 has 16 amino acids.

The J gene is TRBJ2-1, the V gene TRBV5-1; TRBD2 matches at 15 bases. With 0 bases clipped from V and 9 bases from J, the junction kept 4 bases outside the gene matches. The germline V gene has CDR1 SGHRS and CDR2 YFSETQ. The CDR3 totals 16 residues. The CDR3 sequence is CASSLEGLAGGFEQFF. The CDR3 coding sequence is TGCGCCAGCAGCTTGGAGGGACTAGCGGGGGGCTTTGAGCAGTTCTTC.

The rearrangement links TRBV12-3 or TRBV12-4 to TRBJ2-2; D gene uncertain. The CDR3 has 11 amino acids. V gave up 6 bases and J gave up 8 bases, with 7 bases separating them. The CDR3 coding sequence is TGTGCCAGCAGCGACCGGGGGGAGCTGTTTTTT. It yields the protein CASSDRGELFF.

The chain links TRBV9 to TRBJ1-2; D remains unclear. Trimming removed 5 bases at V and 3 bases at J, with 14 bases between. Looked up from germline, CDR1 is SGDLS and CDR2 is YYNGEE. CDR3 length equals 14 residues. The CDR3 sequence is CASRAAGSYYGYTF. The CDR3 region has the DNA TGTGCCAGCAGGGCTGCGGGCAGTTACTATGGCTACACCTTC. Variable domain in full (rest from reference TRBV9 and TRBJ1-2): DSGVTQTPKHLITATGQRVTLRCSPRSGDLSVYWYQQSLDQGLQFLIQYYNGEERAKGNILERFSAQQFPDLHSELNLSSLELGDSALYFCASRAAGSYYGYTFGSGTRLTVV.

The rearrangement uses TRBV2 and TRBJ2-5, with D unclear. The germline V gene has CDR1 SNHLY and CDR2 FYNNEI. This CDR3 contains 16 residues. With 6 bases removed from V and 11 bases from J, the gap between germline ends came to 28 bases. The DNA of the CDR3 is TGTGCCAGCAGCCGACGGACGGAGTTCTCCTACAATGAGCAGTACTTC. This encodes CASSRRTEFSYNEQYF.

V is TRBV29-1 and J is TRBJ1-2; D might be TRBD1 (5 bases). This CDR3 contains 14 residues. The germline V gene has CDR1 SQVTM and CDR2 ANQGSEA. Trimming removed 6 bases from V and 2 bases from J, with 16 bases in between. The CDR3 spells CSVLRETENYGYTF. CDR3 DNA sequence: TGCAGCGTCCTGAGGGAGACAGAGAACTATGGCTACACCTTC. The full variable domain, with the rest looked up from reference TRBV29-1 and TRBJ1-2, is SAVISQKPSRDICQRGTSLTIQCQVDSQVTMMFWYRQQPGQSLTLIATANQGSEATYESGFVIDKFPISRPNLTFSTLTVSNMSPEDSSIYLCSVLRETENYGYTFGSGTRLTVV.

This clonotype was picked up one time. A single base separates this from a much larger clone, so it may be a read error. The chain uses TRBV7-3 and TRBJ2-4; TRBD1 aligns across 7 bases. The J call may be wrong; the DNA end is better matched by TRBJ2-7. Germline values: CDR1 SGHTA, CDR2 FQGTGA. This CDR3 is built from 16 residues. CDR3 region: CASSDSTGTERYEQYF. The CDR3 DNA reads as TGTGCCAGCAGCGATTCTACCGGGACAGAACGCTACGAGCAGTACTTC.

The chain recombines TRBV4-2 with TRBJ2-1, with 8 bases identical to TRBD1. In germline, CDR1 is LGHNA, CDR2 YNFKEQ. The V segment lost 2 bases and the J segment 6 bases; nucleotides outside the gene matches: 12. There are 17 residues in the CDR3. CDR3 loop: CASSQWLGQGAGNEQFF. DNA for the CDR3: TGTGCCAGCAGCCAATGGTTAGGGCAGGGGGCCGGCAATGAGCAGTTCTTC.

About this clonotype: A read error may produce the germline difference seen at one junction end. The rearrangement joins TRBV7-6 to TRBJ2-4, with D possibly TRBD2 on 5 matching bases. The length of the CDR3 is 14 residues. The germline gives CDR1 SGHVS, CDR2 FNYEAQ. This chain's CDR3 is CASSPPLAKSIQYF. The CDR3 coding sequence is TGTGCCAGCAGCCCACCCCTAGCCAAAAGCATTCAGTACTTC.

Of note for this clonotype: Sequence at one end of the junction differs from germline and may be a read error. The gene calls are TRBV9 and TRBJ1-2, with 7 bases fitting TRBD1. This CDR3 spans 13 amino acids. Looked up from germline, CDR1 is SGDLS and CDR2 is YYNGEE. As DNA, the CDR3 is TGTGCCAGCAACGTACAGGGGCGAAATGGCTACACCTTC. Translating gives CASNVQGRNGYTF. Full variable domain (missing parts from reference TRBV9 and TRBJ1-2): DSGVTQTPKHLITATGQRVTLRCSPRSGDLSVYWYQQSLDQGLQFLIQYYNGEERAKGNILERFSAQQFPDLHSELNLSSLELGDSALYFCASNVQGRNGYTFGSGTRLTVV.

This clonotype was seen more than once but under ten times. CDR3 DNA: TGTGCCAGCAGCCAAGAGCCGGCTACTGAAGCTTTCTTT. As protein: CASSQEPATEAFF. This chain connects TRBV4-2 to TRBJ1-1; D is unclear. The germline CDR1 and CDR2 sequences are LGHNA and YNFKEQ. This CDR3 is 13 amino acids long. Trimming took off 0 bases at V and 5 bases at J, with 7 bases between the two ends.

Notes on this clonotype: This could be a read error, since a much larger clone is one nucleotide away. The V call is TRBV13, the J call TRBJ2-5; perhaps TRBD1 as D (5 bases). Looked up from germline, CDR1 is PRHDT and CDR2 is FYEKMQ (reference sequence). CDR3 size: 13 residues. The CDR3 DNA sequence: TGTGCCAGCAGCTCACGGAAACAGGAGACGCAGTACTTC. This codes for CASSSRKQETQYF. Drawing the rest from reference TRBV13 and TRBJ2-5, the complete variable domain is AAGVIQSPRHLIKEKRETATLKCYPIPRHDTVYWYQQGPGQDPQFLISFYEKMQSDKGSIPDRFSAQQFSDYHSELNMSSLELGDSALYFCASSSRKQETQYFGPGTRLLVL.

The chain is built from TRBV12-3 or TRBV12-4 and TRBJ2-3; D ambiguous. The length of the CDR3 is 18 residues. The V and J ends lost 6 bases and 7 bases respectively, with 29 bases between them. CDR3 bases: TGTGCCAGCAGCCCCAATCGGGCCCGGGCCCCCATCAGTAATACGCAGTATTTT. It yields the protein CASSPNRARAPISNTQYF.